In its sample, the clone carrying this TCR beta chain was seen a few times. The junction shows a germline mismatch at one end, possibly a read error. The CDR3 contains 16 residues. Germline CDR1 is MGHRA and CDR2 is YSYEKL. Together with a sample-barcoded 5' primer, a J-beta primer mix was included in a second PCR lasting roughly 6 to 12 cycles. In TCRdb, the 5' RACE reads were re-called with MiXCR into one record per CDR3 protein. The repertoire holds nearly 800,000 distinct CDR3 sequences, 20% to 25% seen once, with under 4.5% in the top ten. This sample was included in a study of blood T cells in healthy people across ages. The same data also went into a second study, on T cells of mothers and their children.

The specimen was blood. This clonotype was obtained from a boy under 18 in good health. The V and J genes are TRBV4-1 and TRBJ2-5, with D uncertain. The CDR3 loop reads CASNQYLAGYQETQYF. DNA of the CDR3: TGCGCCAGCAACCAATACTTGGCTGGGTACCAAGAGACCCAGTACTTC.